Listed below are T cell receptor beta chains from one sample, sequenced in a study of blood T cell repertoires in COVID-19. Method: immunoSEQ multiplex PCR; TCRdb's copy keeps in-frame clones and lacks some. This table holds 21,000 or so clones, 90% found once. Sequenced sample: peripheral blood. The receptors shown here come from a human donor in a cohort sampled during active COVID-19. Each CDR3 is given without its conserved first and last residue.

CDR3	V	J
ASSQERWAGRDQPQH	TRBV14	TRBJ1-5
ASSRGSSYEQY	TRBV4-1	TRBJ2-7
ASSDSNRGGEAF	TRBV6-4	TRBJ1-1
ASSPGGTGELF	TRBV18	TRBJ2-2
ASSLAGTGGRDTQY	TRBV14	TRBJ2-3
ASSPRGQGVSYEQY	TRBV11-3	TRBJ2-7
ASSPSGGAVNTQY	TRBV7-3	TRBJ2-3
ASSPGTGKWVYEQY	TRBV19	TRBJ2-7
ASSYSDLFYEQY	TRBV6-6	TRBJ2-7
ASSLLAGDSYEQY	TRBV3-1/TRBV3-2	TRBJ2-7
ASSEDGLLLIYEQY	TRBV11-2	TRBJ2-7
ASSQEHRSTSYNEQF	TRBV3-1/TRBV3-2	TRBJ2-1
ASSQLDRGHGYT	TRBV3-1/TRBV3-2	TRBJ1-2
SVWGGTEAF	TRBV29-1	TRBJ1-1
ASSEPRVNEQY	TRBV18	TRBJ2-7
ASSPWGGSGSNQPQH	TRBV7-8	TRBJ1-5
ASSLGTISGNTIY	TRBV14	TRBJ1-3
ASSRLAENQPQH	TRBV6-2/TRBV6-3	TRBJ1-5
ATKQGDTQY	TRBV24-1	TRBJ2-3
ASSSRIGGSGTQY	TRBV5-8	TRBJ2-5
ASSFPRTVAYEQY	TRBV6-2/TRBV6-3	TRBJ2-7
ASSPGLAGGGETQY	TRBV3-1/TRBV3-2	TRBJ2-5
ASRERGWGVYEQY	TRBV6-5	TRBJ2-7
ASSQALAGSEKLF	TRBV14	TRBJ1-4
ASNTGSHEQY	TRBV12-3/TRBV12-4	TRBJ2-7
ASSTGDGGTEAF	TRBV19	TRBJ1-1
ASSLYAGEFNEQF	TRBV7-2	TRBJ2-1
AINLAGDSTDTQY	TRBV10-3	TRBJ2-3
ASSKEGEQGYYGYT	TRBV21-1	TRBJ1-2
ASSLGTGRTETQY	TRBV11-2	TRBJ2-5
TSSHPVSSGANVLT	TRBV1	TRBJ2-6
ASSVGEETQY	TRBV9	TRBJ2-5
ASSIDSVSAGELF	TRBV19	TRBJ2-2